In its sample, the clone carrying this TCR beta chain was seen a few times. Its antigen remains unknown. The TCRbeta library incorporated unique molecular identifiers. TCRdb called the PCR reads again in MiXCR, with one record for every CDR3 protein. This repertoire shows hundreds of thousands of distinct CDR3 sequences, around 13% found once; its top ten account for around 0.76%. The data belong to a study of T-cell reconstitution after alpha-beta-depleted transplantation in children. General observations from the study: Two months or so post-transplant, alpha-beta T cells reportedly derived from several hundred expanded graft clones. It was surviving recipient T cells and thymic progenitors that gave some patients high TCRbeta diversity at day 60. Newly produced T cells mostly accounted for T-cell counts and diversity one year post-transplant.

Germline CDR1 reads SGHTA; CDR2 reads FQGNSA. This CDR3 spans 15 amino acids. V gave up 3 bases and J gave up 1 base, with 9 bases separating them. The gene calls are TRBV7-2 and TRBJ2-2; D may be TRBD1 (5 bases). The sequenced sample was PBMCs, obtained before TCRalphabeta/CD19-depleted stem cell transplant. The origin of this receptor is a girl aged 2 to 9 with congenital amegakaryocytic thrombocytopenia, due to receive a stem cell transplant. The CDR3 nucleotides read TGTGCCAGCAGCTTCCGCAGGGTGAACACCGGGGAGCTGTTTTTT. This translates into CASSFRRVNTGELFF. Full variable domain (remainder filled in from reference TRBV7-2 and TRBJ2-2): GAGVSQSPSNKVTEKGKDVELRCDPISGHTALYWYRQSLGQGLEFLIYFQGNSAPDKSGLPSDRFSAERTGGSVSTLTIQRTQQEDSAVYLCASSFRRVNTGELFFGEGSRLTVL.